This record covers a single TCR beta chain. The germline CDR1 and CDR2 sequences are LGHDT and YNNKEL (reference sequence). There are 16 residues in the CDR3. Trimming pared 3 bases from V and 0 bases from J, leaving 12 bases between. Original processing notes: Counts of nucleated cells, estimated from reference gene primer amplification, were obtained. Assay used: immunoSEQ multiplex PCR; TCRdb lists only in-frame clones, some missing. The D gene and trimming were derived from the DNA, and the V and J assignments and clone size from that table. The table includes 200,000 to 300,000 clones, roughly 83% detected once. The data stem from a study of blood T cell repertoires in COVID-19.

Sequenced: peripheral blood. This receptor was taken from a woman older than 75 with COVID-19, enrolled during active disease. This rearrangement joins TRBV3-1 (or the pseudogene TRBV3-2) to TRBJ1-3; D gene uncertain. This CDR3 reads CASSQRPVNSGNTIYF. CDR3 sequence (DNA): TGTGCCAGCAGCCAGCGTCCGGTAAACTCTGGAAACACCATATATTTT.